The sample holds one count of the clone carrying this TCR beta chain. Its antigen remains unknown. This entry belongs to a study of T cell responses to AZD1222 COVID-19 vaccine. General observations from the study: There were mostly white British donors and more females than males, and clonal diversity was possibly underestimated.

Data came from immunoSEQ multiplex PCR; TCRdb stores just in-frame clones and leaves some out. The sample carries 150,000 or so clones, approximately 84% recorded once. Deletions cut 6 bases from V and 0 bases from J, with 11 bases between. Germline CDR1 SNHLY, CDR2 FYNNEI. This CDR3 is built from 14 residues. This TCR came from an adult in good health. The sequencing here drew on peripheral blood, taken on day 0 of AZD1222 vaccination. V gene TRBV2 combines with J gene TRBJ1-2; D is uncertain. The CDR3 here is CASRVRTTNYGYTF. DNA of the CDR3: TGTGCCAGCAGGGTCAGGACTACTAACTATGGCTACACCTTC.